The clone carrying this T cell receptor (beta chain) was seen once. This specimen comes from a study of sequential checkpoint blockade in melanoma. Method: immunoSEQ multiplex PCR; TCRdb's copy keeps in-frame clones and lacks some. The sample carries 15,000 to 20,000 clones, 65% to 75% recorded once. Documented treatment: randomized to nivolumab then ipilimumab (arm A) or the reverse (arm B). None of the patients previously received DNA-damaging chemotherapy. The germline gives CDR1 LGHNA, CDR2 YNFKEQ. V gave up 1 base and J gave up 0 bases, with 24 bases separating them. There are 20 residues in the CDR3.

The sample was CD8+ T cells sorted from blood (inferred from file names), taken from a patient given nivolumab and ipilimumab in sequence. The sequence came from a human donor with melanoma. This chain connects TRBV4-2 to TRBJ2-5; tentative D call: TRBD2 (6 bases). The CDR3 DNA sequence: TGTGCCAGCAGCCAAGTAGTCTGGGTAGCGGAGACCCCCAACCAAGAGACCCAGTACTTC. It encodes CASSQVVWVAETPNQETQYF.